The rows below give T cell receptor beta chains drawn from one sample of a study of blood T cell repertoires in COVID-19. Generated by immunoSEQ multiplex PCR, the TCRdb table keeps only in-frame clones and is missing some. Of around 160,000 clones in the sample, over 85% were seen once. The specimen sequenced was peripheral blood. The receptor source for this set is a man aged 55 to 70 with active or convalescent COVID-19. Each CDR3 is given with its conserved first and last residue. A D gene is named only where the DNA matches it firmly. Clone size is shown for a subset of rows, as once, few, many or a class of expanded clone.

d_call clone_size j_call v_call cdr3_aa cdr3_nt
TRBD1 . TRBJ2-7 TRBV25-1 CASMGQGAIYEQYF TGTGCCAGTATGGGACAGGGGGCTATTTACGAGCAGTACTTC
TRBD2 once TRBJ2-1 TRBV7-8 CASSLRWGGYNEQFF TGTGCCAGCAGCTTAAGGTGGGGGGGCTACAATGAGCAGTTCTTC
TRBD1 . TRBJ1-2 TRBV18 CASSHFGQGLDYGYTF TGTGCCAGCTCACATTTTGGACAGGGGCTAGACTATGGCTACACCTTC
. . TRBJ2-2 TRBV2 CASRDRLNTGELFF TGTGCCAGCAGGGACAGATTAAACACCGGGGAGCTGTTTTTT
. . TRBJ2-1 TRBV29-1 CSVGRLGSYNEQFF TGCAGCGTTGGTCGACTAGGCTCCTACAATGAGCAGTTCTTC
TRBD1 . TRBJ1-2 TRBV6-5 CASSATGNYGYTF TGTGCCAGCAGCGCGACAGGGAACTATGGCTACACCTTC
TRBD1 . TRBJ1-1 TRBV3-1/TRBV3-2 CASSQLGTGDTEAFF TGTGCCAGCAGCCAACTTGGGACAGGGGACACTGAAGCTTTCTTT
. . TRBJ1-2 TRBV7-2 CASSSTRQTYGYTF TGTGCCAGCAGCTCCACCCGACAGACTTATGGCTACACCTTC
TRBD1 . TRBJ1-1 TRBV3-1/TRBV3-2 CASSQGDRGSNTEAFF TGTGCCAGCAGCCAAGGGGACAGGGGGTCGAACACTGAAGCTTTCTTT
. . TRBJ2-7 TRBV14 CASSLNYEQYF TGTGCCAGCAGCCTCAACTACGAGCAGTACTTC
TRBD1 . TRBJ1-5 TRBV19 CASSWVGQGNQPQHF TGTGCCAGTAGTTGGGTGGGACAGGGCAATCAGCCCCAGCATTTT
TRBD2 once TRBJ2-5 TRBV11-1 CASSPHSGRVQETQYF TGTGCCAGCAGCCCGCATAGCGGGAGGGTACAAGAGACCCAGTACTTC
. . TRBJ1-1 TRBV2 CASSDRAPNTEAFF TGTGCCAGCAGTGACAGGGCACCTAACACTGAAGCTTTCTTT
. . TRBJ2-3 TRBV15 CATSRDTGPDTQYF TGTGCCACCAGCAGAGATACAGGGCCAGATACGCAGTATTTT
TRBD1 few TRBJ1-4 TRBV5-1 CASSLAGGIREKLFF TGCGCCAGCAGCTTGGCAGGGGGCATTCGGGAAAAACTGTTTTTT
. . TRBJ2-7 TRBV18 CASSPTQGALSYEQYF TGTGCCAGCTCACCGACACAGGGAGCTTTATCCTACGAGCAGTACTTC
TRBD1 . TRBJ2-3 TRBV5-1 CASSLDRTGPDTQYF TGCGCCAGCAGCTTGGACCGGACAGGCCCAGATACGCAGTATTTT
TRBD2 . TRBJ2-3 TRBV7-6 CASGQRGGAGTDTQYF TGTGCCAGCGGCCAACGGGGGGGCGCCGGGACAGATACGCAGTATTTT
TRBD1 . TRBJ2-5 TRBV5-1 CASSPRRQGPQETQYF TGCGCCAGCAGCCCGCGAAGACAGGGCCCCCAAGAGACCCAGTACTTC
TRBD1 . TRBJ1-1 TRBV3-1/TRBV3-2 CASSSRDRGVNTEAFF TGTGCCAGCAGCTCCCGGGACAGGGGTGTGAACACTGAAGCTTTCTTT
TRBD2 . TRBJ2-1 TRBV6-4 CASSVGLEYNEQFF TGTGCCAGCAGTGTGGGACTAGAGTACAATGAGCAGTTCTTC
TRBD1 . TRBJ1-2 TRBV28 CASSSVPHFGQGGYGYTF TGTGCCAGCAGTTCTGTCCCACACTTCGGACAGGGAGGCTATGGCTACACCTTC
TRBD1 . TRBJ1-3 TRBV28 CASSLWTGAGNTIYF TGTGCCAGCAGTTTATGGACAGGGGCCGGAAACACCATATATTTT
. . TRBJ1-4 TRBV15 CATSRDQGATNEKLFF TGTGCCACCAGCAGAGATCAGGGTGCAACTAATGAAAAACTGTTTTTT